Below are 17 T cell receptor beta chains sequenced from a single sample in a study of metastatic and nonmetastatic thyroid tumors. TCRdb re-called clones from the PCR reads using MiXCR. Among about 85,000 clones listed, around 9.1% were seen once. Until they underwent thyroid surgery, no patient had received any treatment. Sequencing used blood. These receptors were collected from a female donor with papillary thyroid cancer or a benign thyroid nodule (not recorded which). Some clones in this sample may be carry-over from other donors' samples.

There are many counts of this clone. This chain uses TRBV7-3 with TRBJ2-7; TRBD2 aligns across 13 bases. Germline trimming cut 5 bases from V and 2 bases from J; bases unmatched to any gene: 3. This CDR3 spans 15 amino acids. Germline V gene lookup returns CDR1 SGHTA and CDR2 FQGTGA. The CDR3 is CASSPTSGGAYEQYF. As DNA, the CDR3 is TGTGCCAGCAGCCCTACTAGCGGGGGGGCCTACGAGCAGTACTTC.

This clone turned up a few times. This chain joins TRBV5-5 and TRBJ2-7; 10 bases line up with TRBD2. V dropped 4 bases and J dropped 2; count of bases not matched to a gene: 3. Germline CDR1 SGHKS, CDR2 YYEKEE (reference sequence). The CDR3 runs 14 residues. The chain's CDR3 is CASSRTSGAYEQYF. The CDR3 DNA reads TGTGCCAGCAGCCGGACTAGCGGAGCCTACGAGCAGTACTTC.

This clone has a count of ten or more. The chain employs TRBV6-4 and TRBJ2-2, with TRBD1 as a possible D gene (6 bases). V was shortened by 8 bases and J by 4 bases, with 14 bases between the two germline ends. Germline CDR1 reads MRHNA; CDR2 reads SNTAGT. The CDR3 totals 14 residues. The CDR3 protein is CASRTDGGTGELFF. The DNA for the CDR3 is TGTGCCAGCCGGACAGACGGAGGCACCGGGGAGCTGTTTTTT.

This rearrangement joins TRBV18 to TRBJ1-5; D is ambiguous. V shed 5 bases and J shed 0 bases, with 11 bases lying between them. The CDR3 contains 15 residues. The germline gives CDR1 KGHSH, CDR2 LQKENI. CDR3: CASSTTGNSNQPQHF. The CDR3 DNA is TGTGCCAGCTCAACGACGGGAAATAGCAATCAGCCCCAGCATTTT.

This clone was recorded at least ten times. The rearrangement uses TRBV7-3 and TRBJ2-2, with 10 bases matching TRBD1. CDR1 is SGHTA, CDR2 FQGTGA, per germline. The V and J ends lost 1 base and 5 bases, in that order; junction bases with no gene match: 4. CDR3 length equals 16 residues. CDR3 in DNA: TGTGCCAGCAGCTTAAGGACAGGGGGGAGTACCGGGGAGCTGTTTTTT. It yields the protein CASSLRTGGSTGELFF. The complete variable domain, with remaining parts taken from reference TRBV7-3 and TRBJ2-2, reads GAGVSQTPSNKVTEKGKYVELRCDPISGHTALYWYRQSLGQGPEFLIYFQGTGAADDSGLPNDRFFAVRPEGSVSTLKIQRTERGDSAVYLCASSLRTGGSTGELFFGEGSRLTVL.

This clone was seen many times. The chain recombines TRBV5-1 with TRBJ2-5, with 7 bases that match TRBD2. J lost 5 bases, V lost 0 bases, and 1 base had no gene match. The CDR3 has 13 amino acids. Per germline, CDR1 SGHRS and CDR2 YFSETQ. CDR3 loop: CASSLGSGETQYF. CDR3 DNA sequence: TGCGCCAGCAGCTTGGGTAGCGGGGAGACCCAGTACTTC.

A remark on this clone: A junction end diverges from the germline sequence, so it may reflect a read error. The chain couples TRBV6-6 to TRBJ2-1, with 7 bases identical to TRBD1. The CDR3 loop spans 15 amino acids. Germline V gives CDR1 MNHNY, CDR2 SVGAGI (reference sequence). In nucleotides, the CDR3 is TGTGCCAGCATTTACTACCGGGACAGCAACAAGGAGCAGTTCTTC. It translates to CASIYYRDSNKEQFF.

This clone was counted ten times or more. The V call is TRBV14, the J call TRBJ2-7, with D hard to call. Germline loops: CDR1 SGHDN, CDR2 FVKESK. CDR3 length: 14 residues. The germline V and J ends were trimmed by 4 bases and 0 bases, with 10 bases remaining between them. CDR3 protein: CASSPGRSSYEQYF. The DNA for the CDR3 is TGTGCCAGCAGCCCCGGACGGAGCTCCTACGAGCAGTACTTC.

This clone was found many times. The rearrangement links TRBV6-1 to TRBJ1-4; D remains ambiguous. The germline gives CDR1 MNHNS, CDR2 SASEGT. There are 15 residues in the CDR3. The ends were cut back, 1 base at V and 2 bases at J, with 8 bases in the middle. CDR3 sequence reads: CASSEVLQTNEKLFF. CDR3 in DNA: TGTGCCAGCAGTGAAGTATTACAGACTAATGAAAAACTGTTTTTT.

This clone was counted ten times or more. This chain uses TRBV27 with TRBJ1-1; 9 bases line up with TRBD1. From germline, CDR1 is MNHEY and CDR2 SMNVEV (reference sequence). The CDR3 sequence is 15 residues long. V gave up 2 bases and J gave up 6 bases; unmatched junction bases: 7. CDR3 DNA: TGTGCCAGCAGTTTACCCGGGACAGGGATCGCTGAAGCTTTCTTT. It specifies CASSLPGTGIAEAFF.

As to this clone: This may stem from a read error, because a much larger clone lies one nucleotide away. The chain employs TRBV15 and TRBJ2-5, with TRBD1 identical over 8 bases. Trimming at V came to 3 bases and at J to 3 bases, leaving 3 bases not matched to a gene. The CDR3 extends over 14 amino acids. CDR1 and CDR2 (germline): LNHNV, YYDKDF (reference sequence). Here the CDR3 reads CATSRDRVEETQYF. The DNA for the CDR3 is TGTGCCACCAGCAGGGACAGGGTAGAAGAGACCCAGTACTTC.

This clone appeared many times. V and J are TRBV19 and TRBJ2-5; 10 bases match TRBD2. This CDR3 is built from 16 residues. Germline V gene sequence: CDR1 LNHDA, CDR2 SQIVND (reference sequence). V lost 3 bases, J lost 2 bases, and 6 bases stayed unmatched. The CDR3 coding sequence is TGTGCCAGTAGTATGGCTAGCGGGGGACCTCAAGAGACCCAGTACTTC. Translating it yields CASSMASGGPQETQYF. Full variable domain (missing parts from reference TRBV19 and TRBJ2-5): DGGITQSPKYLFRKEGQNVTLSCEQNLNHDAMYWYRQDPGQGLRLIYYSQIVNDFQKGDIAEGYSVSREKKESFPLTVTSAQKNPTAFYLCASSMASGGPQETQYFGPGTRLLVL.

At least ten counts were recorded for this clone. Other DNA sequences of this sample code for an identical CDR3. V gene TRBV6-1 combines with J gene TRBJ2-3; 7 bases are shared with TRBD1. The CDR3 spans 14 residues. CDR1 and CDR2 (germline): MNHNS, SASEGT. With V trimmed by 3 bases and J by 5 bases, 5 bases remained unmatched. The DNA of the CDR3 is TGTGCCAGCAGTGAGGTCAGGGGGAGAGATACGCAGTATTTT. Translating it yields CASSEVRGRDTQYF.

The sample holds many counts of this clone. The genes are TRBV12-3 or TRBV12-4 and TRBJ1-5; 7 bases fit TRBD1. The CDR3 sequence is 14 residues long. J lost 2 bases, V lost 7 bases, and 5 bases had no gene match. CDR3 sequence: CASNHDRGNQPQHF. The CDR3 DNA follows: TGTGCCAGCAACCACGACAGGGGCAATCAGCCCCAGCATTTT.

This clone appeared many times. The gene calls are TRBV3-1 and TRBJ1-6, with TRBD1 matching over 7 bases. J gave up 7 bases and V 5 bases, and 5 bases lay outside the gene matches. Germline CDR1 LGHDT, CDR2 YNNKEL (reference sequence). The CDR3 has 14 residues. The CDR3 DNA is TGTGCCAGCAGCGCTCGGGACAGCAATTCACCCCTCCACTTT. The encoded protein is CASSARDSNSPLHF.

This clone occurred a few times. The rearrangement uses TRBV28 and TRBJ2-1, with 8 bases lining up with TRBD2. The CDR3 loop spans 12 amino acids. V shed 5 bases, J shed 7 bases, and the junction held 1 base outside the gene matches. Germline CDR1 reads MDHEN; CDR2 reads SYDVKM. In DNA form, the CDR3 reads TGTGCCAGCAGTCGCGGGGGGAATGAGCAGTTCTTC. Translated, it gives CASSRGGNEQFF.

In this sample, this clone turned up many times. The rearrangement joins TRBV11-2 to TRBJ2-1, with unresolved D. V was pared by 1 base and J by 4 bases, with 5 bases between. Germline CDR1 SGHAT, CDR2 FQNNGV. This CDR3 spans 13 amino acids. CDR3 loop: CASSLVAYNEQFF. The CDR3 nucleotides read TGTGCCAGCAGCTTAGTCGCTTACAATGAGCAGTTCTTC.